This T cell receptor (beta chain) was identified during a study of cytomegalovirus exposure and HLA in healthy donors. Details on this clone: Its antigen is undetermined.

Primers: 60 Vbeta forward and 13 Jbeta reverse. The protocol was immunoSEQ multiplex PCR, while the TCRdb copy is restricted to in-frame clones and leaves out a portion. The table has fewer than 200,000 clones, approximately 11% seen once; the top ten hold over 6.5%. Sampled while nominally healthy, donors likely had unrecorded immune exposures. The germline gives CDR1 MDHEN, CDR2 SYDVKM. CDR3 length: 15 residues. Trimming cost V 1 base and J 8 bases, with 14 bases left between them. General observations from the study: It was likely that a cluster of highly shared sequence variants was a sequencing artifact. In a later analysis, donors in an Asian-associated ancestry cluster reportedly had fewer N-insertions in productive TCRs than the cohort mean. In presence/absence analyses, roughly uniform sequencing depth across donors was assumed.

The sequenced sample consisted of PBMCs. This chain joins TRBV28 and TRBJ1-4; D is perhaps TRBD1 (5 bases). The origin of this receptor is a man between 45 and 60 years old in good health and CMV-seropositive. CDR3 sequence: CASSLSPGKGEKLFF. The CDR3 DNA follows: TGTGCCAGCAGTTTATCACCAGGGAAAGGAGAAAAACTGTTTTTT.